This T cell receptor beta chain comes out of a study of blood T cell repertoires in COVID-19. Germline V gene data show CDR1 as MDHEN and CDR2 as SYDVKM. The CDR3 has 14 residues. The trim removed 5 bases at V and 10 bases at J, leaving 5 bases unmatched. Using immunoSEQ multiplex PCR, the repertoire was profiled, and TCRdb retains in-frame clones only, with some absent. The sample records 70,000 or so clones, about 80% being singletons. This clone has only a few counts. The chain combines TRBV28 with TRBJ1-6; the match to TRBD1 covers 10 bases. The sequenced sample consisted of peripheral blood. The receptor was isolated from a human donor in a cohort sampled during active COVID-19. CDR3 nucleotide sequence: TGTGCCAGCAGTCGGACAGGGGGTAACTCACCCCTCCACTTT. Its protein product is CASSRTGGNSPLHF.